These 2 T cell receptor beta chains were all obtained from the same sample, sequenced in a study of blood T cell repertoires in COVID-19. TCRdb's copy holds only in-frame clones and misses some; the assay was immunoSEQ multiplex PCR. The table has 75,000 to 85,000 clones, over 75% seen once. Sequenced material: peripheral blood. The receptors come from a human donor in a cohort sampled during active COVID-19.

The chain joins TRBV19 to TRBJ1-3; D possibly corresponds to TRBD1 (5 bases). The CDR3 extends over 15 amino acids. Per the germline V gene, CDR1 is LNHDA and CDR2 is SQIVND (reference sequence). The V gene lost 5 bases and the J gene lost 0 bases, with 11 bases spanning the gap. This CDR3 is CASSLRQNSGNTIYF. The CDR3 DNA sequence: TGTGCCAGTAGTCTACGACAGAACTCTGGAAACACCATATATTTT. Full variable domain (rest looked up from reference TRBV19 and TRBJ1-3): DGGITQSPKYLFRKEGQNVTLSCEQNLNHDAMYWYRQDPGQGLRLIYYSQIVNDFQKGDIAEGYSVSREKKESFPLTVTSAQKNPTAFYLCASSLRQNSGNTIYFGEGSWLTVV.

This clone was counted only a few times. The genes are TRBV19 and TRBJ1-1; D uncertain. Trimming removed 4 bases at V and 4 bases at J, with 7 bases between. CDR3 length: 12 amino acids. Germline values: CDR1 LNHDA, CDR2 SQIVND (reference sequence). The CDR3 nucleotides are TGTGCCAGTAGTAAGGGAGGCACTGAAGCTTTCTTT. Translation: CASSKGGTEAFF.